The 9 T cell receptor beta chains below come from one sample, sequenced in a study of T cell responses to AZD1222 COVID-19 vaccine. Sequenced by immunoSEQ multiplex PCR; TCRdb stores in-frame clones only, minus some. The sample has about 150,000 clones, 92% seen once. The input for sequencing was peripheral blood, taken on day 0 of AZD1222 vaccination. The receptors shown here come from an adult in good health.

A word on this clone: This sample includes further DNA sequences coding for the same CDR3. The chain joins TRBV4-1 to TRBJ2-7; TRBD1 aligns across 10 bases. The CDR3 extends over 14 amino acids. J was trimmed by 4 bases and V by 0 bases; bases with no gene match: 0. Germline V gene lookup returns CDR1 MGHRA and CDR2 YSYEKL. CDR3 sequence reads: CASSQEDRGYEQYF. The CDR3 bases are TGCGCCAGCAGCCAAGAGGACAGGGGGTACGAGCAGTACTTC.

V is TRBV27 and J is TRBJ2-3; TRBD1 matches 8 bases. Unmatched junction bases numbered 16, after V lost 3 bases and J lost 2 bases. Germline CDR1 and CDR2: MNHEY and SMNVEV (reference sequence). The CDR3 runs to 19 residues. CDR3 coding DNA: TGTGCCAGCAGTTTTTGGGCAGGGGGCGGTGGGACCGCCACAGATACGCAGTATTTT. Its protein is CASSFWAGGGGTATDTQYF.

The chain links TRBV27 to TRBJ1-4; D possibly corresponds to TRBD1 (5 bases). The CDR3 length is 16 residues. The V and J ends lost 2 bases and 8 bases respectively, with 18 bases between them. From germline, CDR1 is MNHEY and CDR2 SMNVEV (reference sequence). The CDR3 DNA follows: TGTGCCAGCAGTTTAGTACGTGGGCAGGGCGGGGAAAAACTGTTTTTT. Its translation: CASSLVRGQGGEKLFF.

This clone is a singleton in its sample. The chain combines TRBV30 with TRBJ2-1; TRBD2 matches 8 bases. CDR1 is GTSNPN and CDR2 is SVGIG in the germline V gene (reference sequence). Unmatched junction bases numbered 4, after V lost 0 bases and J lost 3 bases. The CDR3 loop spans 15 amino acids. CDR3 nucleotide sequence: TGTGCCTGGAGTGTGCGGGGGGCACACTACAATGAGCAGTTCTTC. Encoded protein: CAWSVRGAHYNEQFF.

The chain recombines TRBV3-1 (or the pseudogene TRBV3-2) with TRBJ2-7; the D gene is possibly TRBD2 (6 bases). V was trimmed by 2 bases and J by 6 bases, leaving 11 bases between them. Germline lookup yields CDR1 LGHDT and CDR2 YNNKEL (reference sequence). The CDR3 loop spans 13 amino acids. The CDR3, as DNA: TGTGCCAGCAGCCAATTCGGGGGAGGCGAGCAGTACTTC. This translates into CASSQFGGGEQYF.

This chain uses TRBV10-3 with TRBJ2-1, with 9 bases identical to TRBD2. Per germline, CDR1 ENHRY and CDR2 SYGVKD. V gave up 4 bases and J gave up 4 bases; unmatched junction bases: 11. The CDR3 is 17 residues long. The CDR3 here is CAISGIGASGTYNEQFF. The DNA of the CDR3 is TGTGCCATCAGTGGCATTGGGGCTAGCGGGACATACAATGAGCAGTTCTTC.

This clone was detected once. V gene TRBV7-9 combines with J gene TRBJ2-1, with 10 bases matching TRBD2. CDR1 and CDR2 (germline): SEHNR, FQNEAQ (reference sequence). The CDR3 is 16 amino acids. V dropped 5 bases and J dropped 1; count of bases not matched to a gene: 5. The CDR3 DNA is TGTGCCAGCAGCCCCATTAGCGGGAGGTCCTACAATGAGCAGTTCTTC. It translates to CASSPISGRSYNEQFF.

This clone was seen a single time. This chain connects TRBV2 to TRBJ2-1; D unresolved. CDR1 SNHLY and CDR2 FYNNEI come from the germline V gene. CDR3 size: 15 residues. The V end was cut by 5 bases, the J end by 3 bases, with 14 bases between. The CDR3 spells CASSSGPPHYNEQFF. CDR3 sequence (DNA): TGTGCCAGCAGTTCCGGACCACCCCACTACAATGAGCAGTTCTTC. The complete variable domain, with remaining parts taken from reference TRBV2 and TRBJ2-1, reads EPEVTQTPSHQVTQMGQEVILRCVPISNHLYFYWYRQILGQKVEFLVSFYNNEISEKSEIFDDQFSVERPDGSNFTLKIRSTKLEDSAMYFCASSSGPPHYNEQFFGPGTRLTVL.

The V and J genes are TRBV3-1 (or the pseudogene TRBV3-2) and TRBJ2-3; D may match TRBD1 or TRBD2 (6 bases each). Trimming removed 3 bases at V and 4 bases at J, with 8 bases between. Germline lookup yields CDR1 LGHDT and CDR2 YNNKEL (reference sequence). This CDR3 comprises 13 residues. The CDR3 coding sequence is TGTGCCAGCAGCCAGGGGGGCCCAGATACGCAGTATTTT. Amino acids: CASSQGGPDTQYF.